This TCR beta chain was profiled in a study of cytomegalovirus exposure and HLA in healthy donors. General study results and limits: The authors later found TCR association rates varying by HLA locus, with DRB1 most and HLA-C fewest. It was reportedly the case that the classifier diagnosed cytomegalovirus status with high specificity and sensitivity. Earlier analysis yielded a pattern in which most TCR beta V segments were productive about 87% or about 30% of the time. Many donors carried some public TCRs, although rarity characterized most TCR sequences.

This clone was picked up a small number of times. What it binds is unknown. The study ran its PCR with 60 Vbeta and 13 Jbeta primers. Repertoires were generated with immunoSEQ multiplex PCR, while TCRdb's copy carries only in-frame clones and drops some. The sample holds some 150,000 clones; approximately 77% are singletons and the top ten take around 1.3%. CDR3 length: 15 amino acids. Germline assignment: CDR1 SGHRS and CDR2 YFSETQ. V trimming: 0 bases; J trimming: 7 bases; junction bases outside the gene matches: 4. Sequenced: PBMCs. The clonotype comes from a woman aged 40 to 50 in good health and CMV-seronegative. The V gene is TRBV5-1, the J gene TRBJ1-6; 7 positions match TRBD1. For the CDR3, the DNA is TGCGCCAGCAGCTTGGAGGGACAGCGGAATTCACCCCTCCACTTT. It encodes CASSLEGQRNSPLHF.